Shown below are 18 T cell receptor beta chains from a single sample sequenced in a study of human T cells and chemical hapten exposure. Via MiXCR, TCRdb re-called the RACE reads, giving one row per CDR3 protein. Of some 250,000 distinct CDR3 sequences detected, roughly 7.7% appear once; the ten largest clones hold about 1.2%. This sample's time point: pre-sensitization, week 0. Regarding treatment: therapeutic diphenylcyclopropenone sensitization with weekly scalp DPC. This material consisted of whole blood, taken in connection with sensitization to the hapten diphenylcyclopropenone (DPC). The receptors were sampled from a man aged 18-30 years with alopecia areata. Some clones in this sample may be carry-over from other donors' samples.

This clonotype was observed a handful of times. The J gene is TRBJ1-5, the V gene TRBV6-2 or TRBV6-3; TRBD1 is a possible D gene (5 bases). V lost 7 bases and J 7 bases, leaving 17 bases between the germline ends. CDR1 is MNHEY and CDR2 is SVGEGT in the germline V gene. The CDR3 is made up of 14 amino acids. In nucleotides, the CDR3 is TGTGCCAGCAACCCGTCCGGGGACGGACAGCCCCAGCATTTT. This gives the protein CASNPSGDGQPQHF.

This clonotype came up a few times. The V and J genes are TRBV29-1 and TRBJ1-5; TRBD1 matches 7 bases. Trimming took 7 bases from V and 6 from J; bases not matched to a gene: 9. The length of the CDR3 is 13 residues. CDR1 is SQVTM, CDR2 ANQGSEA, per germline. Here the CDR3 reads CSASGGGIQPQHF. The CDR3 nucleotides are TGCAGCGCCTCAGGGGGGGGAATTCAGCCCCAGCATTTT.

A few counts support this clonotype. This sequence joins TRBV6-5 and TRBJ2-3, with a possible D match to TRBD2 (5 bases). Per germline, CDR1 MNHEY and CDR2 SVGAGI. The CDR3 runs to 11 residues. The V and J ends lost 11 bases and 6 bases respectively, with 12 bases between them. The DNA of the CDR3 is TGTGCCGCTACCCCGGGGGATACGCAGTATTTT. Amino acids: CAATPGDTQYF.

This chain links TRBV7-2 with TRBJ1-1, with no clear D. CDR3 length: 13 residues. Trimming removed 7 bases at V and 9 bases at J, with 18 bases between. Germline CDR1 and CDR2: SGHTA and FQGNSA. CDR3 sequence: CASKVSLSQKAFF. The CDR3 DNA reads as TGTGCCAGCAAAGTATCGCTGTCCCAGAAAGCTTTCTTT. Full variable domain (remainder filled in from reference TRBV7-2 and TRBJ1-1): GAGVSQSPSNKVTEKGKDVELRCDPISGHTALYWYRQSLGQGLEFLIYFQGNSAPDKSGLPSDRFSAERTGGSVSTLTIQRTQQEDSAVYLCASKVSLSQKAFFGQGTRLTVV.

V is TRBV11-3 and J is TRBJ2-7, with D perhaps assigned TRBD1 or TRBD2 (5 bases each). With 5 bases removed from V and 5 bases from J, the gap between germline ends came to 22 bases. The CDR3 runs 16 residues. Germline CDR1 reads SGHNT; CDR2 reads YENEEA. The CDR3 is CASSPGGVGATHEQYF. The CDR3 nucleotides read TGTGCCAGCAGCCCCGGCGGTGTCGGGGCAACTCACGAGCAGTACTTC.

The chain combines TRBV3-1 with TRBJ1-2; maybe TRBD1 (5 bases). The CDR3 consists of 13 residues. Germline-derived CDR1 and CDR2 are LGHDT and YNNKEL (reference sequence). V lost 6 bases and J 5 bases, leaving 13 bases between the germline ends. The CDR3 nucleotides read TGTGCCAGCAGACCCAGGGACGGTTATGGCTACACCTTC. Translated, it gives CASRPRDGYGYTF. Full variable domain (outside the CDR3, taken from reference TRBV3-1 and TRBJ1-2): DTAVSQTPKYLVTQMGNDKSIKCEQNLGHDTMYWYKQDSKKFLKIMFSYNNKELIINETVPNRFSPKSPDKAHLNLHINSLELGDSAVYFCASRPRDGYGYTFGSGTRLTVV.

This clonotype was observed many times. The V and J genes are TRBV6-6 and TRBJ1-5; a weak D match, TRBD1 (5 bases). Trimming shortened V by 5 bases and J by 4 bases, and 21 bases separated the two germline ends. CDR1 is MNHNY and CDR2 is SVGAGI in the germline V gene (reference sequence). The CDR3 runs to 17 residues. This chain's CDR3 is CASSPPPRGAVNQPQHF. The CDR3 nucleotides are TGTGCCAGCAGTCCCCCTCCCCGGGGCGCCGTAAATCAGCCCCAGCATTTT.

In this sample, this clonotype turned up many times. This chain joins TRBV5-6 and TRBJ1-4; D not certain. Germline CDR1 SGHDT, CDR2 YYEEEE. The CDR3 is made up of 16 amino acids. V lost 0 bases, J lost 5 bases, and 14 bases lay in between. The CDR3 DNA follows: TGTGCCAGCAGCTTGGTAGAGGACGGTATCAATGAAAAACTGTTTTTT. Translation: CASSLVEDGINEKLFF.

This clonotype turned up a few times. CDR3 DNA sequence: TGCGCCAGCAGCCAAGGCCAGGGATTCGGGGAAAAACTGTTTTTT. This sequence encodes CASSQGQGFGEKLFF. The chain combines TRBV4-3 with TRBJ1-4; maybe TRBD1 (5 bases). The V end lost 1 base, the J end lost 8 bases, and 14 bases lay between the germline ends. Germline V gene sequence: CDR1 LGHNA, CDR2 YSLEER. The CDR3 is 15 amino acids.

This chain uses TRBV27 with TRBJ1-6; no clear D gene. There are 17 residues in the CDR3. V was shortened by 7 bases and J by 0 bases, with 16 bases between the two germline ends. CDR1 is MNHEY, CDR2 SMNVEV, per germline (reference sequence). The CDR3 DNA sequence: TGTGCCAGCACCACCAGAAGGTTGAGCTCCTATAATTCACCCCTCCACTTT. Amino acid sequence: CASTTRRLSSYNSPLHF.

The chain links TRBV5-1 to TRBJ2-1, with D unresolved. This CDR3 region has 13 residues. V was trimmed by 1 base and J by 7 bases, leaving 9 bases between them. From germline, CDR1 is SGHRS and CDR2 YFSETQ. CDR3 sequence: CASSLPDPNEQFF. In nucleotides, the CDR3 is TGCGCCAGCAGCTTGCCCGACCCAAATGAGCAGTTCTTC.

At least ten counts were recorded for this clonotype. The genes are TRBV12-3 or TRBV12-4 and TRBJ2-2; weak D call: TRBD2 (5 bases). The ends were cut back, 6 bases at V and 0 bases at J, with 11 bases in the middle. The CDR3 loop spans 15 amino acids. CDR3 nucleotide sequence: TGTGCCAGCAGCCTTGACGGGGCGAACACCGGGGAGCTGTTTTTT. As protein: CASSLDGANTGELFF.

This rearrangement joins TRBV7-9 to TRBJ2-3; 16 bases line up with TRBD2. CDR1 and CDR2 from the germline V gene are SEHNR and FQNEAQ (reference sequence). The CDR3 length is 19 residues. V lost 5 bases to trimming and J lost 4 bases; unmatched junction nucleotides: 12. The CDR3 bases are TGTGCCAGCAGCGCCGGGACAACTGGGACTAGCGGGGGGGCAGATACGCAGTATTTT. Its protein product is CASSAGTTGTSGGADTQYF.

This clonotype was counted a few times. The genes are TRBV21-1 and TRBJ2-5; the table's D call, TRBD1, was not checked against the DNA. TRBV21-1 is designated a pseudogene. The CDR3 has 15 amino acids. The CDR3 reads CASSKASRDQETQYF. The CDR3 DNA reads as TGTGCCAGCAGCAAAGCGAGCCGGGACCAAGAGACCCAGTACTTC.

There are a few counts of this clonotype. The gene calls are TRBV7-2 and TRBJ2-1, with a possible D match to TRBD2 (5 bases). The germline V and J ends were trimmed by 0 bases and 0 bases, with 9 bases remaining between them. This CDR3 is built from 16 residues. The germline CDR1 and CDR2 sequences are SGHTA and FQGNSA. The chain's CDR3 is CASSLAKTISYNEQFF. The CDR3 nucleotides read TGTGCCAGCAGCTTAGCGAAGACTATCTCCTACAATGAGCAGTTCTTC.

CDR3 DNA: TGTGCCAGCAGTTTCGGGACAGGGGAACCTAACTATGGCTACACCTTC. It codes for CASSFGTGEPNYGYTF. The gene calls are TRBV12-3 or TRBV12-4 and TRBJ1-2; 10 bases fit TRBD1. The CDR3 totals 16 residues. The ends lost 3 bases at V and 0 bases at J; junction bases unmatched: 4.

This clonotype showed up just a few times. The chain combines TRBV12-3 or TRBV12-4 with TRBJ2-2; D may correspond to TRBD1 or TRBD2 (5 bases each). This CDR3 has 16 residues. V was shortened by 3 bases and J by 3 bases, with 14 bases between the two germline ends. The CDR3 reads CASSFGVRGDTGELFF. The CDR3 DNA follows: TGTGCCAGCAGTTTTGGGGTCCGGGGCGACACCGGGGAGCTGTTTTTT.

This clonotype showed up just a few times. CDR3 nucleotide sequence: TGTGCCAGCAGTTATACGAGTTCCAATCAGCCCCAGCATTTT. It is translated as CASSYTSSNQPQHF. V and J are TRBV6-5 and TRBJ1-5; no clear D gene. This CDR3 contains 14 residues. V lost 3 bases, J lost 3 bases, and 9 bases lay in between. CDR1 MNHEY and CDR2 SVGAGI come from the germline V gene.